This passage covers 10 T cell receptor beta chains from one sample sequenced in a study of blood T cell repertoires in COVID-19. Data came from immunoSEQ multiplex PCR; TCRdb stores just in-frame clones and leaves some out. The sample lists around 60,000 clones; approximately 83% were seen once. The sequenced material came from peripheral blood. All receptors derive from a human donor in a cohort sampled during active COVID-19.

The J gene is TRBJ1-2, the V gene TRBV28; D unclear. V was cut by 10 bases and J by 6 bases, with 15 bases left in between. Looked up from germline, CDR1 is MDHEN and CDR2 is SYDVKM. The CDR3 has 12 residues. This CDR3 is CATDTRVDGYTF. CDR3 bases: TGTGCCACCGACACGAGGGTCGATGGCTACACCTTC.

The chain joins TRBV19 to TRBJ2-7; D gene unclear. Germline CDR1 reads LNHDA; CDR2 reads SQIVND (reference sequence). V lost 9 bases, J lost 0 bases, and 6 bases lay in between. The CDR3 contains 11 residues. CDR3 residues: CASASSYEQYF. The CDR3 region has the DNA TGTGCCAGCGCGAGCTCCTACGAGCAGTACTTC.

The V gene is TRBV7-2, the J gene TRBJ2-5, with 7 bases fitting TRBD2. Germline CDR1 and CDR2: SGHTA and FQGNSA. Unmatched junction bases numbered 5, after V lost 5 bases and J lost 2 bases. This CDR3 has 14 amino acids. CDR3 bases: TGTGCCAGCAGCGGGGGGGTACTGCAAGAGACCCAGTACTTC. Protein: CASSGGVLQETQYF.

The gene calls are TRBV7-3 and TRBJ2-1; 13 bases are shared with TRBD2. J was trimmed by 4 bases and V by 1 base; bases with no gene match: 4. The CDR3 runs to 17 residues. Germline CDR1 SGHTA, CDR2 FQGTGA. CDR3 protein: CASSLMAGLAGYNEQFF. The CDR3 DNA is TGTGCCAGCAGCTTAATGGCGGGACTAGCGGGATACAATGAGCAGTTCTTC.

This chain uses TRBV2 with TRBJ2-1; D may be TRBD2 (7 bases). V shed 7 bases and J shed 7 bases, with 11 bases lying between them. The CDR3 is 12 amino acids. Looked up from germline, CDR1 is SNHLY and CDR2 is FYNNEI. The CDR3 loop reads CASTKGGNEQFF. For the CDR3, the DNA is TGTGCCAGCACCAAGGGGGGGAATGAGCAGTTCTTC.

On this clone: The sample carries other DNA sequences with the same CDR3. V usage is TRBV28 and J usage is TRBJ1-3; D ambiguous. The ends were cut back, 4 bases at V and 4 bases at J, with 11 bases in the middle. The CDR3 is 14 amino acids. The V gene's germline CDR1 is MDHEN and CDR2 SYDVKM. The DNA for the CDR3 is TGTGCCAGCAGTTCTCCGGGATCCGGAAACACCATATATTTT. Protein product: CASSSPGSGNTIYF.

This clone was observed a single time. V gene TRBV5-6 combines with J gene TRBJ2-5, with 11 bases matching TRBD2. This CDR3 region has 16 residues. Germline values: CDR1 SGHDT, CDR2 YYEEEE. V was clipped by 3 bases and J by 4 bases; unmatched bases: 8. In DNA, the CDR3 is TGTGCCAGCAGCTCCCGACTAGCGGGATCTTCAGAGACCCAGTACTTC. Translating it yields CASSSRLAGSSETQYF.

V is TRBV28 and J is TRBJ1-2; the D gene is possibly TRBD1 (6 bases). Trimming took off 10 bases at V and 8 bases at J, with 17 bases between the two ends. The CDR3 spans 12 residues. Looked up from germline, CDR1 is MDHEN and CDR2 is SYDVKM. The DNA of the CDR3 is TGTGCCATAATCACAGGGATGGAGGGCTACACCTTC. It yields the protein CAIITGMEGYTF.

J is TRBJ2-1 and V is TRBV7-9; maybe TRBD2 (5 bases). Germline V gives CDR1 SEHNR, CDR2 FQNEAQ (reference sequence). The CDR3 sequence is 13 residues long. The V gene lost 4 bases and the J gene lost 6 bases, with 10 bases spanning the gap. CDR3 bases: TGTGCCAGCAGCTCCTCGGGATTCAATGAGCAGTTCTTC. Amino acids: CASSSSGFNEQFF.

V is TRBV7-9 and J is TRBJ2-1; TRBD1 matches at 8 bases. The CDR3 is made up of 15 amino acids. CDR1 and CDR2 (germline): SEHNR, FQNEAQ (reference sequence). J gave up 8 bases and V 5 bases, and 11 bases lay outside the gene matches. CDR3: CASSHRMTGVDEQFF. Here the CDR3 DNA reads TGTGCCAGCAGCCACCGAATGACAGGGGTTGATGAGCAGTTCTTC.